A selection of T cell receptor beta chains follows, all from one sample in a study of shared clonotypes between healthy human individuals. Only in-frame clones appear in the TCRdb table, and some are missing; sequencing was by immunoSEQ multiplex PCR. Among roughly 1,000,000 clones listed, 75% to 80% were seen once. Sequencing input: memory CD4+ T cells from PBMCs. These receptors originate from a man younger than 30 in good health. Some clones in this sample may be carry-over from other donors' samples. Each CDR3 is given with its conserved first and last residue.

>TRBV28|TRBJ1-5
CASAEGGLGNQPQHF
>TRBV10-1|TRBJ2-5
CASSGPRGRNYGQYF
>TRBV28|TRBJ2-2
CASFPYGRTNTGELFF
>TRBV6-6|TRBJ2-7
CASSPGTLKAYEQYF
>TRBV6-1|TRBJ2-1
CASSEVGYPRDNEQFF
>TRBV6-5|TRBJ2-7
CASSYSWTGNEQYF
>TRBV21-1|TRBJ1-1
CASSNVSGNRKKNTEAFF
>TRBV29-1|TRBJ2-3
CSVDNGISTDTQYF
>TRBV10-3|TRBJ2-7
CAISEGGLQNF
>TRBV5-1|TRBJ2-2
CASSLGGTDGELFF
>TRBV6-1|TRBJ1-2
CASSELQGPGYTF
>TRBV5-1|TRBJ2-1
CASSLVASGDNEQFF
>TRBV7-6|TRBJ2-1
CASSLAWTSNEQFF
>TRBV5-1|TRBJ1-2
CASNRGAGNYYGYTF
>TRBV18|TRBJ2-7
CASSFGGGRELPYEQYF
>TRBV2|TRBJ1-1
CASSAYSNTEAFF
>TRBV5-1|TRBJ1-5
CASSEQGLGQPQHF
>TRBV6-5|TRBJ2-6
CASSIDGSGANVLTF
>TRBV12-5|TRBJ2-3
CASGLSGSTDTQYF
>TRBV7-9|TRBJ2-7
CASSRYDEQYF
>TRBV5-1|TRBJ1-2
CASSDLTGGWGYTF
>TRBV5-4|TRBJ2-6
CASSQSRDRAGANVLTF
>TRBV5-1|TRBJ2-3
CASSFLGLAADTQYF
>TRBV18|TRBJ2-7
CASSRYRDRGTYEQYF
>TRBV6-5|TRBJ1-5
CASSLAPNQPQHF
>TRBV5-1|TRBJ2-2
CASSTYRGRRELFF
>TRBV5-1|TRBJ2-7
CASSLGSDTYEQYF
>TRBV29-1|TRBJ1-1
CSILQGEVWTEAFF
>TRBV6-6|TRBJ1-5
CASRSEGAGNQPQHF
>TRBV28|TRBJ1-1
CASSSSPEAFF
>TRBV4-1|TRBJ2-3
CASSQARGLAGATDTQYF
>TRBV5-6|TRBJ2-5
CASSPKAGPRETQYF
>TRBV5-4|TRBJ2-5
CASSVPPDRETQYF
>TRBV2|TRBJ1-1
CASLRESMNTEAFF
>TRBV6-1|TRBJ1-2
CASIGTRPFF
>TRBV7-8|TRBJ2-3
CASSSRLGDTQYF
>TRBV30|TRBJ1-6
CAWSLRVAPLHF
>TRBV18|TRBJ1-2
CASSPETGFGYTF
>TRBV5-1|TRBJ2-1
CASSLGGGPIYNEQFF
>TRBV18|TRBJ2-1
CASSRGSDYNEQFF
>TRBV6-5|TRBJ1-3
CASKEYSGNTIYF
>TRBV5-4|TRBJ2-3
CASSFPLAASTDTQYF
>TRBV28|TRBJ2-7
CASSTGPPGYEQYF
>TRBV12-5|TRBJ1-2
CASGLTGQGKSGGYTF
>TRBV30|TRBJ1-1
CAWSVGGGPGTEAFF
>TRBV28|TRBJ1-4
CASSLGGNEKLFF
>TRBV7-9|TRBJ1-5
CASSFNGRGLPQHF
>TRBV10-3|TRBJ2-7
CAISEPGQGGREQYF